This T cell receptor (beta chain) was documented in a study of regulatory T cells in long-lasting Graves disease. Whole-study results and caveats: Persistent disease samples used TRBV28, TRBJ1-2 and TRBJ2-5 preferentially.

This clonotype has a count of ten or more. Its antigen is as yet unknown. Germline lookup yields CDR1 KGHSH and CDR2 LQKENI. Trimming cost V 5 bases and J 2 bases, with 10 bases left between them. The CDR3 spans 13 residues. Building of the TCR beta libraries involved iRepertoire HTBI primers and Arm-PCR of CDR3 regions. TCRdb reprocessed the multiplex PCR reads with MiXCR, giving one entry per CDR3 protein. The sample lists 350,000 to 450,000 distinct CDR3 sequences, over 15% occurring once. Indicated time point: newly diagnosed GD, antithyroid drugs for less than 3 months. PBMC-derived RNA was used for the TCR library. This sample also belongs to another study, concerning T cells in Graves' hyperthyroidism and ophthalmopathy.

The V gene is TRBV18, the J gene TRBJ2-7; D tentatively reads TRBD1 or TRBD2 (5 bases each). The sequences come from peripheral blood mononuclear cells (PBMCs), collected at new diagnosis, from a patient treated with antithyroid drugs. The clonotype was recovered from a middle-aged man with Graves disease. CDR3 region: CASSIGAPYEQYF. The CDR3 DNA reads TGTGCCAGCTCAATCGGGGCTCCCTACGAGCAGTACTTC.